Sequencing of this T cell receptor (beta chain) was carried out in a study of blood T cells in healthy people across ages. The second PCR ran 7 to 11 cycles with a sample-barcoded 5' primer and J-beta primers. Using its own MiXCR run on the 5' RACE reads, TCRdb lists one record per CDR3 protein. The sample consists of about 800,000 distinct CDR3 sequences, roughly 25% of them appearing once. V lost 3 bases and J lost 3, with 13 bases in between. There are 14 residues in the CDR3. Germline V lookup: CDR1 SGHRS, CDR2 YFSETQ. These data were also filed under a second study, of T cells of mothers and their children. According to that study: Compared with unrelated pairs, related mother-child pairs had slightly higher, non-significant overlap.

The sequenced sample was blood. This receptor was taken from a boy under 18 in good health. J is TRBJ2-7 and V is TRBV5-1; D might be TRBD2 (5 bases). The CDR3 region is CASSSGDSVYEQYF. The CDR3 DNA reads as TGCGCCAGCAGCTCCGGGGATTCCGTCTACGAGCAGTACTTC.